This T cell receptor beta chain was identified in a study of T cells in tuberculosis. CDR1 and CDR2 from the germline V gene are GTSNPN and SVGIG (reference sequence). The ends lost 2 bases at V and 4 bases at J; junction bases unmatched: 1. CDR3 length equals 13 residues. Thawed, overnight-rested PBMC were stained with GMM-loaded CD1B tetramer, viability dye and anti-CD3, then sorted. CD1B tetramers were loaded with Rhodococcus equi-derived C32 glucose monomycolate. Using immunoSEQ multiplex PCR, the repertoire was profiled, and TCRdb retains in-frame clones only, with some absent. This sample has about 88,000 clones; roughly 93% occur once, and the top ten carry less than 2.5%.

The rearrangement links TRBV30 to TRBJ1-3; 8 bases line up with TRBD1. Source material: CD1b-GMM tetramer-negative cells sorted from PBMCs. This clonotype was sampled from an adult woman with latent tuberculosis. The CDR3 loop reads CAWSRQGGNTIYF. As DNA, the CDR3 is TGTGCCTGGAGTCGACAGGGGGGAAACACCATATATTTT.